The 17 T cell receptor beta chains in this list originate from one sample, sequenced in a study of blood T cell repertoires in COVID-19. TCRdb keeps only in-frame clones here, not all; method: immunoSEQ multiplex PCR. Here the sample spans roughly 300,000 clones, 87% being singletons. The sample comprised peripheral blood. These receptors all stem from a woman aged 50 to 60 who had recovered from COVID-19.

This clone appeared once. This sequence joins TRBV9 and TRBJ2-3; 7 nucleotides match TRBD1. The germline CDR1 and CDR2 sequences are SGDLS and YYNGEE. This CDR3 is built from 15 residues. The junction had 7 bases not matched to a gene; V was cut back by 1 base and J by 5 bases. CDR3 in amino acids: CASSVTKGGGDTQYF. The CDR3 coding sequence is TGTGCCAGCAGCGTAACGAAAGGGGGCGGAGATACGCAGTATTTT. The full variable domain, with the rest looked up from reference TRBV9 and TRBJ2-3, is DSGVTQTPKHLITATGQRVTLRCSPRSGDLSVYWYQQSLDQGLQFLIQYYNGEERAKGNILERFSAQQFPDLHSELNLSSLELGDSALYFCASSVTKGGGDTQYFGPGTRLTVL.

This chain joins TRBV7-9 and TRBJ2-2; 7 nucleotides align to TRBD2. The ends lost 7 bases at V and 5 bases at J; junction bases unmatched: 7. There are 14 residues in the CDR3. Germline CDR1 SEHNR, CDR2 FQNEAQ (reference sequence). The CDR3 coding sequence is TGTGCCAGCACCGGCGGGGGTTATACCGGGGAGCTGTTTTTT. Translation: CASTGGGYTGELFF.

The rearrangement uses TRBV6-4 and TRBJ1-2; D not resolved. The CDR3 is 12 residues long. Germline V gene sequence: CDR1 MRHNA, CDR2 SNTAGT. The ends were cut back, 7 bases at V and 5 bases at J, with 11 bases in the middle. The CDR3 DNA follows: TGTGCCAGCAATTTCGCCCTATATGGCTACACCTTC. This translates into CASNFALYGYTF.

The chain recombines TRBV10-1 with TRBJ1-1, with D tentatively TRBD1 (5 bases). In germline, CDR1 is WNHNN, CDR2 SYGVQD (reference sequence). The CDR3 spans 13 residues. Trimming removed 0 bases from V and 8 bases from J, with 10 bases in between. In nucleotides, the CDR3 is TGCGCCAGCAGTGAGTCTGGGGCGGACGAAGCTTTCTTT. Its protein product is CASSESGADEAFF.

The J gene is TRBJ2-5, the V gene TRBV27, with D possibly being TRBD1 (6 bases). Germline V gives CDR1 MNHEY, CDR2 SMNVEV (reference sequence). Trimming removed 5 bases at V and 1 base at J, with 17 bases between. The CDR3 is 16 residues long. This chain's CDR3 is CASSTRDKWSQETQYF. CDR3 bases: TGTGCCAGCAGTACCCGGGACAAATGGTCCCAAGAGACCCAGTACTTC.

This clone was found once. The V and J genes are TRBV2 and TRBJ1-5, with D perhaps TRBD1 (6 bases). Germline-derived CDR1 and CDR2 are SNHLY and FYNNEI. This CDR3 comprises 14 residues. V lost 5 bases and J lost 2, with 10 bases in between. The CDR3 loop is CASSLQGGNQPQHF. As DNA, the CDR3 is TGTGCCAGCAGTCTACAGGGAGGCAATCAGCCCCAGCATTTT.

J is TRBJ1-1 and V is TRBV7-3; a weak D match, TRBD1 (5 bases). This CDR3 has 16 amino acids. Germline V gives CDR1 SGHTA, CDR2 FQGTGA. The ends were cut back, 6 bases at V and 8 bases at J, with 25 bases in the middle. CDR3 DNA: TGTGCCAGCAGGTCGGGTCCTGGTTTGGCGGGGGACGAAGCTTTCTTT. Protein sequence: CASRSGPGLAGDEAFF. Based on the CDR3 plus reference TRBV7-3 and TRBJ1-1, the full variable domain is GAGVSQTPSNKVTEKGKYVELRCDPISGHTALYWYRQSLGQGPEFLIYFQGTGAADDSGLPNDRFFAVRPEGSVSTLKIQRTERGDSAVYLCASRSGPGLAGDEAFFGQGTRLTVV.

This clone was counted a few times. The rearrangement uses TRBV19 and TRBJ1-4; TRBD1 agrees at 9 bases. Unmatched junction bases numbered 5, after V lost 6 bases and J lost 6 bases. The CDR3 extends over 14 amino acids. Germline V lookup: CDR1 LNHDA, CDR2 SQIVND (reference sequence). CDR3 amino acids: CASRDRGSDEKLFF. CDR3 DNA sequence: TGTGCCAGTAGGGACAGGGGAAGCGATGAAAAACTGTTTTTT.

This chain joins TRBV5-1 and TRBJ1-1; no reliable D call. V dropped 4 bases and J dropped 5 bases, with 21 bases sitting between them. The CDR3 is 16 residues long. Germline V gives CDR1 SGHRS, CDR2 YFSETQ. The CDR3 loop is CASSPRYNPSGTEAFF. CDR3 coding DNA: TGCGCCAGCAGCCCCCGGTATAACCCCTCGGGGACTGAAGCTTTCTTT.

The DNA for the CDR3 is TGTGCCAGCAGCTTCGAGAGTCCCTACGACAATGAGCAGTTCTTC. Its protein is CASSFESPYDNEQFF. J is TRBJ2-1 and V is TRBV7-9; D is unclear. The V gene lost 3 bases and the J gene lost 5 bases, with 14 bases spanning the gap. CDR1 is SEHNR and CDR2 is FQNEAQ in the germline V gene (reference sequence). This CDR3 region has 15 residues.

The J gene is TRBJ1-2, the V gene TRBV28, with no clear D. The CDR3 is 12 amino acids. CDR1 and CDR2 from the germline V gene are MDHEN and SYDVKM. Between the trimmed V and J ends, which lost 3 bases and 6 bases, there was a span of 8 bases. CDR3 sequence: CASSLSRNGYTF. The DNA of the CDR3 is TGTGCCAGCAGTTTGTCCAGGAATGGCTACACCTTC.

V gene TRBV5-6 combines with J gene TRBJ1-4; TRBD1 is a possible D gene (5 bases). In germline, CDR1 is SGHDT, CDR2 YYEEEE. V was shortened by 4 bases and J by 5 bases, with 15 bases between the two germline ends. The CDR3 consists of 15 residues. This chain's CDR3 is CASSIVTGDNEKLFF. The CDR3 DNA follows: TGTGCCAGCAGCATTGTTACAGGAGACAATGAAAAACTGTTTTTT.

The chain employs TRBV7-2 and TRBJ2-1; TRBD2 matches 7 bases. This CDR3 is built from 18 residues. CDR1 is SGHTA and CDR2 is FQGNSA in the germline V gene. Trimming took 3 bases from V and 0 from J; bases not matched to a gene: 11. CDR3 DNA sequence: TGTGCCAGCAGCTTTTTCTGGGCGGGGGATAGCTCCTACAATGAGCAGTTCTTC. This codes for CASSFFWAGDSSYNEQFF. Based on the CDR3 plus reference TRBV7-2 and TRBJ2-1, the full variable domain is GAGVSQSPSNKVTEKGKDVELRCDPISGHTALYWYRQSLGQGLEFLIYFQGNSAPDKSGLPSDRFSAERTGGSVSTLTIQRTQQEDSAVYLCASSFFWAGDSSYNEQFFGPGTRLTVL.

The rearrangement uses TRBV11-2 and TRBJ2-3; no reliable D call. V shed 1 base and J shed 1 base, with 3 bases lying between them. The CDR3 consists of 13 residues. Germline values: CDR1 SGHAT, CDR2 FQNNGV. CDR3 in DNA: TGTGCCAGCAGCTTAGCCGGCACAGATACGCAGTATTTT. Translation gives CASSLAGTDTQYF.

The V gene is TRBV5-6, the J gene TRBJ1-1; unclear D gene. V was cut by 4 bases and J by 11 bases, with 18 bases left in between. The length of the CDR3 is 13 residues. Looked up from germline, CDR1 is SGHDT and CDR2 is YYEEEE. CDR3 sequence: CASSQDGRSAAFF. Written as DNA, the CDR3 is TGTGCCAGCAGCCAGGATGGTAGGTCAGCCGCTTTCTTT. The full variable domain, in which reference TRBV5-6 and TRBJ1-1 provide the parts outside the CDR3, is DAGVTQSPTHLIKTRGQQVTLRCSPKSGHDTVSWYQQALGQGPQFIFQYYEEEERQRGNFPDRFSGHQFPNYSSELNVNALLLGDSALYLCASSQDGRSAAFFGQGTRLTVV.

This chain uses TRBV5-8 with TRBJ1-3; no clear D. The germline V gene has CDR1 SGHTS and CDR2 YDEGEE. CDR3 length equals 13 residues. With 1 base removed from V and 3 bases from J, the gap between germline ends came to 5 bases. Written as DNA, the CDR3 is TGTGCCAGCAGCTTGCTAAGTGGAAACACCATATATTTT. Translation gives CASSLLSGNTIYF.

The gene calls are TRBV28 and TRBJ1-2; D uncertain. The CDR3 consists of 11 residues. Per germline, CDR1 MDHEN and CDR2 SYDVKM. V lost 5 bases to trimming and J lost 7 bases, with 8 bases between them. The CDR3 bases are TGTGCCAGCAGTCTCGCCAGTGGCTACACCTTC. Translated, it gives CASSLASGYTF.